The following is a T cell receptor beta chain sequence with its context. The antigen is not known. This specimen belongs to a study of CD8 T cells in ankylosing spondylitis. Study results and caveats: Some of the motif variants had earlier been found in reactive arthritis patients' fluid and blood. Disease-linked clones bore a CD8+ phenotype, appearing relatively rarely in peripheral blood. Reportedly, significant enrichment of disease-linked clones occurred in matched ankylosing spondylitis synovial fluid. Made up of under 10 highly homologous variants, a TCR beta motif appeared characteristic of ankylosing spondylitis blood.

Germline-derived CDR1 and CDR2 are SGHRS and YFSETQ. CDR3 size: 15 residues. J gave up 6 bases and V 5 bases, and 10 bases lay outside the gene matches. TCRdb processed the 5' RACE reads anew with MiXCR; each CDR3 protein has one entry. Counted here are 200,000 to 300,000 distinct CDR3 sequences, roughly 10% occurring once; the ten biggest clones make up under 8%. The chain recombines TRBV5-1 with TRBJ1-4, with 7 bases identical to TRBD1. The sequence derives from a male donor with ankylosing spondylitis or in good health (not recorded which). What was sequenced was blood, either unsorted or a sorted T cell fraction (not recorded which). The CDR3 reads CASSDLTGRDEKLFF. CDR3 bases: TGCGCCAGCAGTGACCTGACAGGGCGGGATGAAAAACTGTTTTTT.